A selection of T cell receptor beta chains follows, all from one sample in a study of shared clonotypes between healthy human individuals. TCRdb's copy holds only in-frame clones and misses some; the assay was immunoSEQ multiplex PCR. The table records about a million clones, around 80% of them present only once. The specimen was memory CD4+ T cells sorted from blood. These receptors all come from a man younger than 30 in good health. The conserved cysteine and the conserved F or W are not part of the CDR3 here. Each record gives: CDR3 protein, CDR3 length, V gene, J gene, D gene. D genes are given only for firm matches.

CDR3: AWSVALAGPLQY
length: 12
V: TRBV30
J: TRBJ2-7
D: .

CDR3: ASSEGTSGRQETQY
length: 14
V: TRBV10-2
J: TRBJ2-5
D: TRBD2

CDR3: ASSSYGVEQF
length: 10
V: TRBV28
J: TRBJ2-1
D: .

CDR3: ASSPGDGNQPQH
length: 12
V: TRBV18
J: TRBJ1-5
D: .

CDR3: ASSARSPGELF
length: 11
V: TRBV5-1
J: TRBJ2-2
D: .

CDR3: AISRQGMGEAF
length: 11
V: TRBV10-3
J: TRBJ1-1
D: TRBD1

CDR3: ASSELGTPGANVLT
length: 14
V: TRBV5-5
J: TRBJ2-6
D: .

CDR3: ASSEWGGGYT
length: 10
V: TRBV6-1
J: TRBJ1-2
D: .

CDR3: ASSLAGTEVNEQF
length: 13
V: TRBV5-1
J: TRBJ2-1
D: TRBD1

CDR3: ASSERGVNQPQH
length: 12
V: TRBV6-1
J: TRBJ1-5
D: .

CDR3: ASSEPDSLGASQY
length: 13
V: TRBV2
J: TRBJ2-7
D: .

CDR3: ASSLGQGRAGELF
length: 13
V: TRBV11-3
J: TRBJ2-2
D: TRBD1

CDR3: ASTTSGETQY
length: 10
V: TRBV6-5
J: TRBJ2-5
D: TRBD2

CDR3: ASSTGLAGAYEQY
length: 13
V: TRBV19
J: TRBJ2-7
D: TRBD2

CDR3: ASSLEGQGRGKLF
length: 13
V: TRBV5-1
J: TRBJ1-4
D: TRBD1

CDR3: ASSERWGSGYT
length: 11
V: TRBV2
J: TRBJ1-2
D: .

CDR3: SVGQGLSYEQY
length: 11
V: TRBV29-1
J: TRBJ2-7
D: .

CDR3: AIREGVGTDTQY
length: 12
V: TRBV10-3
J: TRBJ2-3
D: .

CDR3: ASSLVADNSPLH
length: 12
V: TRBV5-1
J: TRBJ1-6
D: .

CDR3: ASSVDSVVEQY
length: 11
V: TRBV6-1
J: TRBJ2-7
D: .

CDR3: ASSYSNEGGGEAF
length: 13
V: TRBV6-5
J: TRBJ1-1
D: .

CDR3: ASSQGGLAAVNEQF
length: 14
V: TRBV4-3
J: TRBJ2-1
D: TRBD2

CDR3: ASSYGTGELF
length: 10
V: TRBV6-6
J: TRBJ2-2
D: .

CDR3: ASSLGGINYGYT
length: 12
V: TRBV5-6
J: TRBJ1-2
D: .

CDR3: ASSLMFGRTLGASPLH
length: 16
V: TRBV11-2
J: TRBJ1-6
D: .

CDR3: ASWTGTGSDYGYT
length: 13
V: TRBV19
J: TRBJ1-2
D: TRBD1

CDR3: ASSLPPGSDYEQY
length: 13
V: TRBV6-1
J: TRBJ2-7
D: .

CDR3: ASRGPSYEQY
length: 10
V: TRBV10-2
J: TRBJ2-7
D: .

CDR3: ASSVGLAESTDTQY
length: 14
V: TRBV9
J: TRBJ2-3
D: TRBD2

CDR3: ASSFWTSGELF
length: 11
V: TRBV5-1
J: TRBJ2-2
D: .

CDR3: ASSLGHVLLEAF
length: 12
V: TRBV13
J: TRBJ1-1
D: .

CDR3: ASSGQGGGNQPQH
length: 13
V: TRBV6-1
J: TRBJ1-5
D: .

CDR3: ASKRTGTQETQY
length: 12
V: TRBV5-4
J: TRBJ2-5
D: TRBD1

CDR3: ASSALLEQY
length: 9
V: TRBV2
J: TRBJ2-7
D: .

CDR3: ASSLDPAAYEQY
length: 12
V: TRBV5-4
J: TRBJ2-7
D: .

CDR3: ASSYIRGAYEQY
length: 12
V: TRBV6-5
J: TRBJ2-7
D: .

CDR3: ASSDLRTGGNSPLH
length: 14
V: TRBV10-2
J: TRBJ1-6
D: TRBD1

CDR3: ASSLGGTNEKLF
length: 12
V: TRBV5-1
J: TRBJ1-4
D: .